These T cell receptor beta chains were read from a single sample in a study of regulatory and conventional T cells in RAG deficiency. The data were produced by immunoSEQ multiplex PCR, yet TCRdb's version contains in-frame clones alone and is incomplete. The data hold fewer than 10,000 clones, with more than 80% observed a single time. This sample was shared with a second study, whose subject was regulatory T cells.

Source material: Tregs sorted from blood. These receptors were taken from a human donor in good health. Each CDR3 is given with its conserved first and last residue. A D gene is named only where the DNA matches it firmly. Part of the rows lack a size; the others show once, few, many or a class for expanded clones.

J gene	D gene	clone size	V gene	CDR3 protein	CDR3 DNA
TRBJ2-1	NA	NA	TRBV19	CASSFAGSYNEQFF	TGTGCCAGTAGTTTCGCGGGGAGTTACAATGAGCAGTTCTTC
TRBJ1-2	NA	NA	TRBV28	CASSPPPQIYTYGYTF	TGTGCCAGCAGTCCTCCCCCACAGATATACACCTATGGCTACACCTTC
TRBJ2-1	TRBD2	NA	TRBV7-8	CASSLALAAMGPYNEQFF	TGTGCCAGCAGCTTAGCACTAGCGGCAATGGGCCCCTACAATGAGCAGTTCTTC
TRBJ1-2	NA	NA	TRBV6-5	CASSYYRENYGYTF	TGTGCCAGCAGTTACTATCGGGAGAACTATGGCTACACCTTC
TRBJ2-3	NA	NA	TRBV5-6	CASRYWGTDTQYF	TGTGCCAGCAGATATTGGGGCACAGATACGCAGTATTTT
TRBJ2-7	NA	NA	TRBV14	CASSQVRGFGEQYF	TGTGCCAGCAGCCAGGTTCGAGGGTTCGGCGAGCAGTACTTC
TRBJ1-2	NA	NA	TRBV6-6	CASSRREGDGYTF	TGTGCCAGCAGTCGCCGGGAGGGCGATGGCTACACCTTC
TRBJ1-5	NA	NA	TRBV5-1	CASSPGPQADQPQHF	TGCGCCAGCAGCCCCGGCCCGCAGGCCGATCAGCCCCAGCATTTT
TRBJ1-5	NA	once	TRBV6-1	CASSEARVQPQHF	TGTGCCAGCAGTGAAGCGAGGGTCCAGCCCCAGCATTTT
TRBJ1-1	TRBD1	NA	TRBV18	CASSSFRDRGPNTEAFF	TGTGCCAGCTCATCATTCCGGGACAGGGGACCGAACACTGAAGCTTTCTTT
TRBJ2-1	TRBD2	NA	TRBV25-1	CASSELGGSNGNEQFF	TGTGCCAGCAGTGAATTAGGCGGGAGTAACGGAAATGAGCAGTTCTTC
TRBJ1-6	NA	few	TRBV18	CASSPEKGKSPLHF	TGTGCCAGCTCACCTGAAAAGGGGAAATCACCCCTCCACTTT
TRBJ1-1	NA	NA	TRBV28	CASSLGGGQGNTEAFF	TGTGCCAGCAGTTTAGGAGGGGGGCAGGGGAACACTGAAGCTTTCTTT
TRBJ1-3	NA	NA	TRBV6-1	CASSESTGRGNTIYF	TGTGCCAGCAGTGAATCTACAGGGAGAGGAAACACCATATATTTT